The 23 T cell receptor beta chains in this list originate from one sample, sequenced in a study of CD8 T cells in Susac syndrome. Roughly 0.5 to 1 ug RNA was reverse transcribed with random hexamers. TCRdb used MiXCR to reprocess the immunoSEQ multiplex PCR reads, holding one entry per CDR3 protein. The sample holds fewer than 90,000 distinct CDR3 sequences; around 94% are singletons and the top ten take about 0.9%. Source material: CD8+ T cells from PBMCs. The receptor set was obtained from a human donor with Susac syndrome.

The rearrangement links TRBV5-1 to TRBJ2-3; D is undetermined. CDR3 length equals 15 residues. V lost 0 bases to trimming and J lost 0 bases, with 8 bases between them. CDR1 and CDR2 from the germline V gene are SGHRS and YFSETQ. The CDR3 protein is CASSLDSKSTDTQYF. The DNA of the CDR3 is TGCGCCAGCAGCTTGGATAGCAAAAGCACAGATACGCAGTATTTT.

This clonotype has only one observation. The chain uses TRBV20-1 and TRBJ2-5, with no clear D. CDR1 is DFQATT and CDR2 is SNEGSKA in the germline V gene (reference sequence). The CDR3 has 16 residues. V was cut by 0 bases and J by 3 bases, with 17 bases left in between. The DNA of the CDR3 is TGCAGTGCTAGAGATAAATGGACCAGTGGGGAAGAGACCCAGTACTTC. Its translation is CSARDKWTSGEETQYF.

This clonotype has only one observation. V gene TRBV6-1 combines with J gene TRBJ1-5, with D unclear. CDR1 is MNHNS, CDR2 SASEGT, per germline. Trimming took 3 bases from V and 1 from J, leaving 4 bases between them. The CDR3 contains 13 residues. For the CDR3, the DNA is TGTGCCAGCAGTGACATAAGCAATCAGCCCCAGCATTTT. This gives the protein CASSDISNQPQHF.

The chain links TRBV29-1 to TRBJ2-6, with TRBD1 matching over 9 bases. Germline CDR1 reads SQVTM; CDR2 reads ANQGSEA. The CDR3 runs 16 residues. Trimming at V came to 5 bases and at J to 0 bases, leaving 5 bases not matched to a gene. This CDR3 reads CSVLGQGTSGANVLTF. The CDR3 DNA follows: TGCAGCGTTCTGGGACAGGGAACCTCTGGGGCCAACGTCCTGACTTTC.

The rearrangement joins TRBV12-3 or TRBV12-4 to TRBJ2-3; D unclear. The V end lost 4 bases, the J end lost 6 bases, and 11 bases lay between the germline ends. This CDR3 is 13 amino acids long. CDR3 protein: CASSSSASDTQYF. In nucleotides, the CDR3 is TGTGCCAGCAGTTCTTCTGCCAGCGATACGCAGTATTTT.

The count of this clonotype is one. The chain couples TRBV7-3 to TRBJ2-7; D may be TRBD1 or TRBD2 (5 bases each). V was cut by 1 base and J by 6 bases, with 16 bases left in between. Germline-derived CDR1 and CDR2 are SGHTA and FQGTGA. The CDR3 sequence is 15 residues long. CDR3 sequence reads: CASSLSGTGASEQYF. CDR3 in DNA: TGTGCCAGCAGCTTAAGCGGCACCGGGGCTAGCGAGCAGTACTTC.

The gene calls are TRBV16 and TRBJ2-7; TRBD1 might be the D (6 bases). V shed 4 bases and J shed 1 base, with 11 bases lying between them. Germline loops: CDR1 KGHSY, CDR2 FQNENV. CDR3 length: 14 residues. CDR3 in DNA: TGTGCCAGCAGCCGTAGACAGGAGTCCTACGAGCAGTACTTC. Its translation: CASSRRQESYEQYF.

This sequence joins TRBV11-2 and TRBJ2-3; D unresolved. Germline V gene sequence: CDR1 SGHAT, CDR2 FQNNGV. Trimming removed 10 bases from V and 5 bases from J, with 19 bases in between. CDR3 size: 14 residues. Written as DNA, the CDR3 is TGTGCCACCATTTCCCAACGCGACATAGATACGCAGTATTTT. This sequence encodes CATISQRDIDTQYF. Based on the CDR3 plus reference TRBV11-2 and TRBJ2-3, the full variable domain is EAGVAQSPRYKIIEKRQSVAFWCNPISGHATLYWYQQILGQGPKLLIQFQNNGVVDDSQLPKDRFSAERLKGVDSTLKIQPAKLEDSAVYLCATISQRDIDTQYFGPGTRLTVL.

The chain combines TRBV3-1 with TRBJ2-1; D call uncertain. V was shortened by 0 bases and J by 7 bases, with 10 bases between the two germline ends. The CDR3 runs to 14 residues. CDR1 is LGHDT, CDR2 YNNKEL, per germline (reference sequence). CDR3 residues: CASSQESVGNEQFF. The CDR3 DNA is TGTGCCAGCAGCCAAGAGAGCGTGGGGAATGAGCAGTTCTTC.

The chain carries TRBV6-1 and TRBJ2-7, with D possibly being TRBD1 or TRBD2 (6 bases each). Trimming removed 2 bases at V and 2 bases at J, with 16 bases between. The CDR3 spans 16 residues. Per the germline V gene, CDR1 is MNHNS and CDR2 is SASEGT. The CDR3 coding sequence is TGTGCCAGCAGTGAATCGAGGGAAGGGGGGACCTACGAGCAGTACTTC. Amino acid sequence: CASSESREGGTYEQYF.

V usage is TRBV5-1 and J usage is TRBJ2-1; D unclear. The V and J ends lost 2 bases and 6 bases respectively, with 9 bases between them. From germline, CDR1 is SGHRS and CDR2 YFSETQ. The CDR3 consists of 13 residues. This chain's CDR3 is CASSFLWGNEQFF. CDR3 bases: TGCGCCAGCAGCTTCTTATGGGGCAATGAGCAGTTCTTC.

The chain recombines TRBV6-2 or TRBV6-3 with TRBJ2-1; D remains ambiguous. Looked up from germline, CDR1 is MNHEY and CDR2 is SVGEGT. Trimming cost V 8 bases and J 7 bases, with 9 bases left between them. The CDR3 loop spans 11 amino acids. The CDR3 here is CASRGRNEQFF. For the CDR3, the DNA is TGTGCCAGCCGCGGAAGGAATGAGCAGTTCTTC.

The chain has TRBV6-4 and TRBJ2-3; D is uncertain. Germline V lookup: CDR1 MRHNA, CDR2 SNTAGT. Trimming removed 2 bases from V and 4 bases from J, with 7 bases in between. The CDR3 is 13 residues long. The CDR3 region is CASSDSEADTQYF. The CDR3 nucleotides read TGTGCCAGCAGTGACAGCGAGGCAGATACGCAGTATTTT.

The chain recombines TRBV5-4 with TRBJ2-3; a possible D gene is TRBD1 (6 bases). The CDR3 spans 14 residues. V was cut by 0 bases and J by 3 bases, with 8 bases left in between. Germline lookup yields CDR1 SGHNT and CDR2 YYREEE (reference sequence). CDR3 DNA: TGTGCCAGCAGCTTGGCCGGGACAACAGATACGCAGTATTTT. The encoded protein is CASSLAGTTDTQYF.

The chain uses TRBV6-5 and TRBJ1-6; a possible D gene is TRBD1 (6 bases). The V and J ends lost 4 bases and 9 bases respectively, with 19 bases between them. The CDR3 covers 16 residues. Germline values: CDR1 MNHEY, CDR2 SVGAGI. CDR3 nucleotides: TGTGCCAGCAGTTCCCAAATCAGGGGTTACCTTTCACCCCTCCACTTT. This translates into CASSSQIRGYLSPLHF.

The genes are TRBV29-1 and TRBJ1-1, with a possible D match to TRBD1 (6 bases). Germline V gene lookup returns CDR1 SQVTM and CDR2 ANQGSEA. The length of the CDR3 is 13 residues. Trimming shortened V by 1 base and J by 2 bases, and 8 bases separated the two germline ends. CDR3 nucleotide sequence: TGCAGCGTTGAAGGGACAGATAACACTGAAGCTTTCTTT. This translates into CSVEGTDNTEAFF. Together with reference TRBV29-1 and TRBJ1-1, the CDR3 gives the full variable domain: SAVISQKPSRDICQRGTSLTIQCQVDSQVTMMFWYRQQPGQSLTLIATANQGSEATYESGFVIDKFPISRPNLTFSTLTVSNMSPEDSSIYLCSVEGTDNTEAFFGQGTRLTVV.

This clonotype was observed once. This rearrangement joins TRBV13 to TRBJ2-5; perhaps TRBD2 as D (5 bases). CDR3 length: 14 residues. With 7 bases removed from V and 2 bases from J, the gap between germline ends came to 14 bases. Germline CDR1 is PRHDT and CDR2 is FYEKMQ (reference sequence). Here the CDR3 reads CASTPGRGQETQYF. The DNA of the CDR3 is TGTGCCAGCACCCCTGGACGAGGGCAAGAGACCCAGTACTTC.

The chain is built from TRBV20-1 and TRBJ2-5, with a tentative D call TRBD1 (5 bases). From germline, CDR1 is DFQATT and CDR2 SNEGSKA (reference sequence). This CDR3 contains 13 residues. Deletions cut 3 bases from V and 2 bases from J, with 10 bases between. This CDR3 reads CSASSGRQETQYF. The CDR3 DNA follows: TGCAGTGCTAGTTCAGGGCGGCAAGAGACCCAGTACTTC.

The rearrangement links TRBV6-2 or TRBV6-3 to TRBJ2-7; D possibly corresponds to TRBD1 (6 bases). The CDR3 is 14 residues long. Germline-derived CDR1 and CDR2 are MNHEY and SVGEGT. V lost 1 base, J lost 1 base, and 8 bases lay in between. CDR3 amino acids: CASSYFQGSYEQYF. Here the CDR3 DNA reads TGTGCCAGCAGTTACTTTCAGGGGTCCTACGAGCAGTACTTC.

This chain joins TRBV12-3 or TRBV12-4 and TRBJ1-4, with 10 bases matching TRBD1. J lost 7 bases, V lost 3 bases, and 2 bases had no gene match. The CDR3 totals 14 residues. CDR3 in amino acids: CASSLGQGSEKLFF. DNA for the CDR3: TGTGCCAGCAGTTTGGGACAGGGGAGTGAAAAACTGTTTTTT.

A note on this clonotype: One junction end does not reproduce the germline sequence, and a read error may be involved. The J gene is TRBJ2-7, the V gene TRBV20-1; no firm D call. Germline V gene sequence: CDR1 DFQATT, CDR2 SNEGSKA (reference sequence). The CDR3 covers 11 residues. Here the CDR3 DNA reads TGCAGTGCCAGAGAGGTCTACGAGCAGTACTTC. Translated: CSAREVYEQYF.

The J gene is TRBJ2-5, the V gene TRBV5-1, with unresolved D. This CDR3 contains 13 residues. The germline CDR1 and CDR2 sequences are SGHRS and YFSETQ. Trimming shortened V by 0 bases and J by 7 bases, and 10 bases separated the two germline ends. The CDR3: CASSLEGMGTQYF. The DNA for the CDR3 is TGCGCCAGCAGCTTGGAAGGGATGGGGACCCAGTACTTC.

The gene calls are TRBV19 and TRBJ2-1; D could derive from TRBD1 or TRBD2 (5 bases each). CDR3 length: 15 amino acids. Germline CDR1 LNHDA, CDR2 SQIVND (reference sequence). The V and J ends lost 3 bases and 2 bases respectively, with 11 bases between them. CDR3 in amino acids: CASSIGTSPYNEQFF. The CDR3 nucleotides read TGTGCCAGTAGTATTGGGACCAGTCCCTACAATGAGCAGTTCTTC.